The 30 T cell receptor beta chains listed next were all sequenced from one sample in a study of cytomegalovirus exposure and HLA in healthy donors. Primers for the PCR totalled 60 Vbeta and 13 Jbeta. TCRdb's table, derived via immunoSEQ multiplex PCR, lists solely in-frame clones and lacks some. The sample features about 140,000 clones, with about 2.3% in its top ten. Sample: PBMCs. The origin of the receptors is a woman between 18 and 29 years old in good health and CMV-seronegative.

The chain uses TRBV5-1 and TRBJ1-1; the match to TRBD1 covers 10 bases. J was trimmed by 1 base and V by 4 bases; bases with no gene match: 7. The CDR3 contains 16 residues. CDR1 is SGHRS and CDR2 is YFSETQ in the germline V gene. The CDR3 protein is CASSLTGGPENTEAFF. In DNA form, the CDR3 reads TGCGCCAGCAGCCTGACAGGGGGCCCCGAGAACACTGAAGCTTTCTTT.

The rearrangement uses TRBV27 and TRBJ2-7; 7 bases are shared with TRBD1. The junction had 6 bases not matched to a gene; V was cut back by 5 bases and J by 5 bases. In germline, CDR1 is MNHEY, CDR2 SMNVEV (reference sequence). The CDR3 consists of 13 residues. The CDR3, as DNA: TGTGCCAGCAGTATCAACAGGGGCAACGAGCAGTACTTC. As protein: CASSINRGNEQYF.

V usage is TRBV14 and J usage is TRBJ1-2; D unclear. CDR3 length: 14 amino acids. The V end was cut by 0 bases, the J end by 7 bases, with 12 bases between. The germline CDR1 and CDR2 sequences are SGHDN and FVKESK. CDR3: CASSQDGPWSGYTF. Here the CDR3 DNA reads TGTGCCAGCAGCCAAGATGGCCCTTGGAGTGGCTACACCTTC.

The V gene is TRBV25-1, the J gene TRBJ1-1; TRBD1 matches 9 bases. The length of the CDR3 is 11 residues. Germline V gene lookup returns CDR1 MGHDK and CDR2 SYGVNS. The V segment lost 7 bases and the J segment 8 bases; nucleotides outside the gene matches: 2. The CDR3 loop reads CASTDRGEAFF. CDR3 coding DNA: TGTGCCAGCACGGACAGGGGAGAAGCTTTCTTT.

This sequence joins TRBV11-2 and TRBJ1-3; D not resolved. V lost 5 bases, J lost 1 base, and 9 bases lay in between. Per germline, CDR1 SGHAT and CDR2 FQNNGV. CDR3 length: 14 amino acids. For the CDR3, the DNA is TGTGCCAGCAGCCCCACTTTTTCTGGAAACACCATATATTTT. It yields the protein CASSPTFSGNTIYF.

DNA of the CDR3: TGTGCCAGCAGCAATAGGACAGGGAAGGACAATGAGCAGTTCTTC. As protein: CASSNRTGKDNEQFF. The chain recombines TRBV21-1 with TRBJ2-1; the table's D call, TRBD1, was not checked against the DNA. TRBV21-1 is flagged as a pseudogene. This CDR3 has 15 residues.

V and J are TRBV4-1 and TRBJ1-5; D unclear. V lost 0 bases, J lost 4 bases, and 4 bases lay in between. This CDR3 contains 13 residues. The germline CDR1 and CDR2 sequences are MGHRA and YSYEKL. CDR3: CASSQDENQPQHF. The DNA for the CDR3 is TGCGCCAGCAGCCAAGACGAGAATCAGCCCCAGCATTTT.

DNA for the CDR3: TGCGCCAGCAGCCAAGACGTCAACACCCACATCTATGGCTACACCTTC. This encodes CASSQDVNTHIYGYTF. The chain employs TRBV4-3 and TRBJ1-2; no reliable D call. Germline V gene lookup returns CDR1 LGHNA and CDR2 YSLEER. This CDR3 region has 16 residues. Trimming shortened V by 0 bases and J by 4 bases, and 15 bases separated the two germline ends.

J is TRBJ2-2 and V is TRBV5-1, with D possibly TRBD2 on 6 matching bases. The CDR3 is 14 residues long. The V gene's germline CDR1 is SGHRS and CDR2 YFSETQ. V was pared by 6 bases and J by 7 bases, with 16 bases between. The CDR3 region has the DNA TGCGCCAGCACCCCCGGGCCCGGGGGCGGGGAGCTGTTTTTT. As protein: CASTPGPGGGELFF. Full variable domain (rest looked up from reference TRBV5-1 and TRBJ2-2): KAGVTQTPRYLIKTRGQQVTLSCSPISGHRSVSWYQQTPGQGLQFLFEYFSETQRNKGNFPGRFSGRQFSNSRSEMNVSTLELGDSALYLCASTPGPGGGELFFGEGSRLTVL.

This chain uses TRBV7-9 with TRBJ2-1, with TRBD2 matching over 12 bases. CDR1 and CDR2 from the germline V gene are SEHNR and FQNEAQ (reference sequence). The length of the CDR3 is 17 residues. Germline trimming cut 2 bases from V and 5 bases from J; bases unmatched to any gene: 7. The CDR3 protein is CASSLILLAGGHNEQFF. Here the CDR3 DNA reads TGTGCCAGCAGCTTAATCCTACTAGCGGGAGGACACAATGAGCAGTTCTTC. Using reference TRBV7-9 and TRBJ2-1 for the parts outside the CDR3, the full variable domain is DTGVSQNPRHKITKRGQNVTFRCDPISEHNRLYWYRQTLGQGPEFLTYFQNEAQLEKSRLLSDRFSAERPKGSFSTLEIQRTEQGDSAMYLCASSLILLAGGHNEQFFGPGTRLTVL.

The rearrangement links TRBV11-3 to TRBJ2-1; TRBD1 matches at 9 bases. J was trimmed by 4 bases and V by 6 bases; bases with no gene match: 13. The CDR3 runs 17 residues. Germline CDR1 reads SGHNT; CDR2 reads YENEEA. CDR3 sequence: CASSYDKEGQGYNEQFF. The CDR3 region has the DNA TGTGCCAGCAGTTATGATAAGGAGGGACAGGGTTACAATGAGCAGTTCTTC.

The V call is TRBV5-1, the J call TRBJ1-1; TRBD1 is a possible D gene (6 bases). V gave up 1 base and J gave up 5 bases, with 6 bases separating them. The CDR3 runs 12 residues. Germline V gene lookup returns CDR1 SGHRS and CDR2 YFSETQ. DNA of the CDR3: TGCGCCAGCAGCTTGAGGGGGACTGAAGCTTTCTTT. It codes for CASSLRGTEAFF.

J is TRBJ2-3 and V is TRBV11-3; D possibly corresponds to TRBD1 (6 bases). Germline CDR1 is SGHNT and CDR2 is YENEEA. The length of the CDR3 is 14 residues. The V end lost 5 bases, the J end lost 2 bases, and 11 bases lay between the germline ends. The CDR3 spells CASSPRDTTDTQYF. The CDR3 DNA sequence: TGTGCCAGCAGCCCCCGGGACACCACAGATACGCAGTATTTT.

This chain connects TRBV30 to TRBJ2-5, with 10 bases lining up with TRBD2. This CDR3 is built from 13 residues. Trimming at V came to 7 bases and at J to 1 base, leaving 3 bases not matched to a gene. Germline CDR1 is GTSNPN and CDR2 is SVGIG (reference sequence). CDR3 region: CAYRTSGQETQYF. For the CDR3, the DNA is TGTGCCTACCGGACTAGCGGCCAAGAGACCCAGTACTTC.

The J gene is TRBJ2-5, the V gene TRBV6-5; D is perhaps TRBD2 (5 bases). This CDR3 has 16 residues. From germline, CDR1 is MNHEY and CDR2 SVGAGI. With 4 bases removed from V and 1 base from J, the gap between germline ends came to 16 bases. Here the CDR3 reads CASSFESSLTQETQYF. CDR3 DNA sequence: TGTGCCAGCAGTTTTGAATCTAGCTTAACCCAAGAGACCCAGTACTTC.

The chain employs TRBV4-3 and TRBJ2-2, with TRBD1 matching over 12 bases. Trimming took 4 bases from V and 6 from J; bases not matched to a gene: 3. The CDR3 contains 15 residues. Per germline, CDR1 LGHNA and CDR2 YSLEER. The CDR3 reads CASSPRDRGPGELFF. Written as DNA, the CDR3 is TGCGCCAGCAGCCCCCGGGACAGGGGGCCCGGGGAGCTGTTTTTT.

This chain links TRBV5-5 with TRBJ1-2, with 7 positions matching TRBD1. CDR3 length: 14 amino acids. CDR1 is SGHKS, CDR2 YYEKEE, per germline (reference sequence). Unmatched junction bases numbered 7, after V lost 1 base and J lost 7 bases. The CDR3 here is CASSLTDREGGYTF. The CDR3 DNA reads TGTGCCAGCAGCTTGACCGACAGGGAAGGTGGCTACACCTTC.

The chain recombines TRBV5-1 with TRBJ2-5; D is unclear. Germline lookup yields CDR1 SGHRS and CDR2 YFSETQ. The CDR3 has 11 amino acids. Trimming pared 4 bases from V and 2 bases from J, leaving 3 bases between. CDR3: CASSAQETQYF. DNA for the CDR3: TGCGCCAGCAGCGCGCAAGAGACCCAGTACTTC.

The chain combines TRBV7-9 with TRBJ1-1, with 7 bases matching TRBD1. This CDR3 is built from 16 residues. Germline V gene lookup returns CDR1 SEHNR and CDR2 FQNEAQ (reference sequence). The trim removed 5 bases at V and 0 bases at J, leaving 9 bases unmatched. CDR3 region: CASSPPGQPLNTEAFF. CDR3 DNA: TGTGCCAGCAGCCCCCCGGGACAGCCCTTGAACACTGAAGCTTTCTTT.

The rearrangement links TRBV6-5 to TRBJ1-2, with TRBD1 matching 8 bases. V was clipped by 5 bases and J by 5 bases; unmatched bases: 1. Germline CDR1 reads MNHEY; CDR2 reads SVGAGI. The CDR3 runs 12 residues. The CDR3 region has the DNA TGTGCCAGCAGTCAGGGGGCTTATGGCTACACCTTC. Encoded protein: CASSQGAYGYTF.

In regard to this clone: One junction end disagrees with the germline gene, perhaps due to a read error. The CDR3 protein is CASSSITGGYSEQFF. CDR3 DNA sequence: TGCGCCAGCAGCTCTATAACAGGGGGCTACAGTGAGCAGTTCTTC. The rearrangement links TRBV5-1 to TRBJ2-1, with 9 bases that match TRBD1. The CDR3 has 15 residues. Germline CDR1 reads SGHRS; CDR2 reads YFSETQ.

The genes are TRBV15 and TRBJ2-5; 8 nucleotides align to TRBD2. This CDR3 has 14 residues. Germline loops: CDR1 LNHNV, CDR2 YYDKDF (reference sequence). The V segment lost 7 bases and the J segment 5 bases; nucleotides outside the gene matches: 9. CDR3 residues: CATTTGGRVETQYF. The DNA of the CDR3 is TGTGCCACCACCACGGGGGGGAGGGTGGAGACCCAGTACTTC. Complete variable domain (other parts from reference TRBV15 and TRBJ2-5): DAMVIQNPRYQVTQFGKPVTLSCSQTLNHNVMYWYQQKSSQAPKLLFHYYDKDFNNEADTPDNFQSRRPNTSFCFLDIRSPGLGDTAMYLCATTTGGRVETQYFGPGTRLLVL.

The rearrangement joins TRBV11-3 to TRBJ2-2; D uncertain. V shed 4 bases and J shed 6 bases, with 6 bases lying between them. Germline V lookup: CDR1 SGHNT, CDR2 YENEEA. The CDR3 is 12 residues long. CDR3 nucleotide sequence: TGTGCCAGCAGCTCTCCAGCCGGGGAGCTGTTTTTT. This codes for CASSSPAGELFF.

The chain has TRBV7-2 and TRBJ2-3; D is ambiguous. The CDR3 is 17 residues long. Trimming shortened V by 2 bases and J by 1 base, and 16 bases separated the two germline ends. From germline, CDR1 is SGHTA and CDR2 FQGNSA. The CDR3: CASSLILGRYRTDTQYF. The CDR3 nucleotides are TGTGCCAGCAGCTTAATCCTTGGGCGTTACCGCACAGATACGCAGTATTTT.

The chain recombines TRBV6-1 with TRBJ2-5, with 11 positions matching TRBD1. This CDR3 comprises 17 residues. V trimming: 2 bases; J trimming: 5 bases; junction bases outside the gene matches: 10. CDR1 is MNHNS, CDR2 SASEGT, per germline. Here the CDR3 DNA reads TGTGCCAGCAGTGAATATGGGACAGGGGGAGGGGGTGAGACCCAGTACTTC. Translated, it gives CASSEYGTGGGGETQYF.

The CDR3 region is CASSLSSQGLAGELFF. DNA of the CDR3: TGTGCCAGCAGCTTAAGCTCACAGGGATTGGCCGGGGAGCTGTTTTTT. The chain links TRBV7-6 to TRBJ2-2; perhaps TRBD1 as D (6 bases). V was trimmed by 2 bases and J by 6 bases, leaving 16 bases between them. This CDR3 spans 16 amino acids. CDR1 and CDR2 (germline): SGHVS, FNYEAQ.

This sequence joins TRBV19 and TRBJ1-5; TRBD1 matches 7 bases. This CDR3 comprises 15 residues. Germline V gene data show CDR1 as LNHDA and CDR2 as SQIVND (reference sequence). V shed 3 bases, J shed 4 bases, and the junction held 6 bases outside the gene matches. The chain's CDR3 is CASSIDGTVNQPQHF. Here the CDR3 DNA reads TGTGCCAGTAGTATTGATGGGACAGTGAATCAGCCCCAGCATTTT.

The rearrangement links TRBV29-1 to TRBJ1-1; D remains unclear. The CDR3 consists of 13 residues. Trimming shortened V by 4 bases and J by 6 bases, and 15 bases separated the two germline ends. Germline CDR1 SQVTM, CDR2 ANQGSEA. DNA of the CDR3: TGCAGCGTTGTTCCCTTGTTACAAGCTGAAGCTTTCTTT. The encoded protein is CSVVPLLQAEAFF.

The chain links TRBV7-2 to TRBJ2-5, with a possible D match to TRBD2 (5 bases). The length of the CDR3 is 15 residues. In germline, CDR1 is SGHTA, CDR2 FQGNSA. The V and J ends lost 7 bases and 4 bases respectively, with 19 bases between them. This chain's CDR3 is CASTFMGSGLETQYF. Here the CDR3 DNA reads TGTGCCAGCACCTTTATGGGATCGGGGTTAGAGACCCAGTACTTC.

CDR3 coding DNA: TGTGCTAGTGGTTTGGTCTCCTTAGGGACAGCCTACACCGGGGAGCTGTTTTTT. This gives the protein CASGLVSLGTAYTGELFF. The chain joins TRBV12-5 to TRBJ2-2; 7 positions match TRBD1. The CDR3 length is 18 residues. CDR1 and CDR2 from the germline V gene are LGHNT and FRNRAP. V trimming: 0 bases; J trimming: 3 bases; junction bases outside the gene matches: 10.